This T cell receptor beta chain was retrieved from a study of technical replicates of blood from a few donors. With 1 base removed from V and 2 bases from J, the gap between germline ends came to 9 bases. The CDR3 contains 15 residues. CDR1 and CDR2 (germline): MGHRA, YSYEKL. Sequencing used immunoSEQ multiplex PCR; TCRdb keeps in-frame clones, though not all of them. The sample lists roughly 48,000 clones, more than 85% occurring once. This sequence originates from a human donor in good health. Some clones in this sample may be carry-over from other donors' samples. This sequence joins TRBV4-1 and TRBJ1-5; D is undetermined. Sequencing used PBMCs. Here the CDR3 DNA reads TGCGCCAGCAGCCAAGCCTGGCAGGGCAATCAGCCCCAGCATTTT. This translates into CASSQAWQGNQPQHF.